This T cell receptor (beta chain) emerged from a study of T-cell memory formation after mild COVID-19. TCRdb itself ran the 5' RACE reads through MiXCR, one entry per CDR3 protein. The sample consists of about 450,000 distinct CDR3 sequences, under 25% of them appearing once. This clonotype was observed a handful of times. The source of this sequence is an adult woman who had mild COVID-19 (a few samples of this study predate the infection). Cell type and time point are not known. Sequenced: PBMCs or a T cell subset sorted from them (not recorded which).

Here the CDR3 reads CASSQNSADTQYF. The CDR3 DNA reads as TGTGCCAGCAGCCAGAACAGTGCAGATACGCAGTATTTT. The rearrangement joins TRBV7-7 to TRBJ2-3, with D uncertain. This CDR3 region has 13 residues. Germline CDR1 is SSHAT and CDR2 is FNYEAQ (reference sequence). V lost 5 bases, J lost 4 bases, and 10 bases lay in between.